This is a list of T cell receptor beta chains from one sample in a study of cytomegalovirus exposure and HLA in healthy donors. Only in-frame clones appear in the TCRdb table, and some are missing; sequencing was by immunoSEQ multiplex PCR. Listed are over 75,000 clones; just over 5.5% falls within the top ten. Material: PBMCs. These TCRs come from a girl aged 10 to 17 in good health and CMV-seropositive. CDR3s include the opening cysteine and the closing phenylalanine or tryptophan. A D gene is named only where the DNA matches it firmly.

TRBV2	.	TRBJ1-1	CASNRQGNTEAFF
TRBV19	.	TRBJ2-1	CAITGEQFF
TRBV5-4	TRBD1	TRBJ1-1	CASRPQGAGTEAFF
TRBV4-1	.	TRBJ2-5	CASSQPGRGEETQYF
TRBV18	.	TRBJ2-7	CASSPPGVVEQYF
TRBV4-3	.	TRBJ2-3	CASSQQQGSTDTQYF
TRBV4-3	TRBD1	TRBJ2-1	CASSQKPSGQGFNEQFF
TRBV7-9	.	TRBJ2-6	CASSRIQGTGANVLTF
TRBV4-1	.	TRBJ2-5	CASSQDTGTPGGTQYF
TRBV5-6	.	TRBJ1-6	CASRHSSSYNSPLHF
TRBV11-2	TRBD2	TRBJ2-1	CASSLGGGKYNEQFF
TRBV27	TRBD1	TRBJ1-2	CASSLYPNGQGLEAFYGYTF
TRBV4-1	.	TRBJ2-2	CASSQVRGAATGELFF
TRBV7-9	.	TRBJ1-1	CASSRDGTEAFF
TRBV6-6	.	TRBJ1-4	CASQNWQGPGEKLFF
TRBV5-1	.	TRBJ2-7	CASSLGDKTYEQYF
TRBV14	.	TRBJ1-1	CASSQVGGAMNTEAFF
TRBV4-3	TRBD1	TRBJ2-5	CASSRGTGGLETQYF
TRBV29-1	.	TRBJ2-2	CSVLPYQTSTSNTGELFF
TRBV11-2	TRBD2	TRBJ2-2	CASSLAAGANTGELFF